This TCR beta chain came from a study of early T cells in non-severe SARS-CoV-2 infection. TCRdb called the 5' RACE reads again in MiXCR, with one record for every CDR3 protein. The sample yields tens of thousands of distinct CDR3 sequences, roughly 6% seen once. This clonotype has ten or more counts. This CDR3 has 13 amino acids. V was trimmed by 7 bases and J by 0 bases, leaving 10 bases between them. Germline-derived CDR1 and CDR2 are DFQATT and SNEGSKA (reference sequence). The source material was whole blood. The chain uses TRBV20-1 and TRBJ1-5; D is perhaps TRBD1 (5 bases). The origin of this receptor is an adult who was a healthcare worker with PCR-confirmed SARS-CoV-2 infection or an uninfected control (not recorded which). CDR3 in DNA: TGCAGTGGGGGGGGACCTAGCAATCAGCCCCAGCATTTT. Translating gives CSGGGPSNQPQHF.